One T cell receptor (beta chain) is described in this entry. Antigen specificity is unknown. The data originate from a study of a mutant IDH1 vaccine in newly diagnosed glioma. Study overall: Either 4-6 weeks after radiotherapy alone or alongside temozolomide, vaccination was begun.

Time point specified: week 35, safety follow-up. Topical imiquimod was applied with each vaccine dose, which held 300 ug of mutant IDH1 20-mer peptide. This CDR3 spans 15 amino acids. Germline V gene sequence: CDR1 ENHRY, CDR2 SYGVKD. With 10 bases clipped from V and 7 bases from J, the junction kept 19 bases outside the gene matches. Clones were sequenced by immunoSEQ multiplex PCR, and TCRdb holds only the in-frame ones, with some missing. Of more than 45,000 clones listed, more than 75% are singletons. Sequenced material: PBMCs, taken from a glioma patient whose treatment included an IDH1 peptide vaccine. The sequence came from a woman between 35 and 50 years old with glioma. The V call is TRBV10-3, the J call TRBJ2-7; TRBD1 agrees at 7 bases. The CDR3 DNA follows: TGTGCCACCGCAACAGGGGATAGGGGTAACCGGGAGCAGTACTTC. Encoded protein: CATATGDRGNREQYF.